These T cell receptor beta chains were read from a single sample in a study of blood T cells in healthy people across ages. TCRdb redid the calling of the 5' RACE reads with MiXCR, one entry per CDR3 protein. The sample yields about 690,000 distinct CDR3 sequences, roughly 41% seen once. Sequenced material: blood. These receptors came from an elderly man in good health. CDR3s include the opening cysteine and the closing phenylalanine or tryptophan. D genes are given only for firm matches. Rows give clone size only sometimes, using once, few, many, or a class for an expanded clone.

j_gene	v_gene	d_gene	abundance	CDR3aa	CDR3nt
TRBJ1-2	TRBV3-1	.	few	CASSPRTGASGYTF	TGTGCCAGCAGCCCCAGAACGGGGGCAAGCGGCTACACCTTC
TRBJ2-4	TRBV16	TRBD1	.	CASSLGGEGQGTDIQYF	TGTGCCAGCAGTCTAGGCGGCGAGGGACAGGGGACTGACATTCAGTACTTC
TRBJ1-1	TRBV20-1	.	.	CSARQRAGVSEAFF	TGCAGTGCTAGACAGCGGGCAGGGGTGTCTGAAGCTTTCTTT
TRBJ1-2	TRBV4-2	TRBD1	few	CASSQEPRGLTGYTF	TGTGCCAGCAGCCAAGAACCCAGGGGGTTAACTGGCTACACCTTC
TRBJ1-1	TRBV27	.	.	CATLENRANTEAFF	TGTGCCACCTTAGAAAACAGGGCGAACACTGAAGCTTTCTTT
TRBJ2-1	TRBV6-2/TRBV6-3	.	few	CASNRQGLDEQFF	TGTGCCAGCAACCGACAGGGACTCGATGAGCAGTTCTTC
TRBJ2-4	TRBV5-1	.	few	CASSLGQWALAKNIQYF	TGCGCCAGCAGCTTGGGACAGTGGGCCCTAGCCAAAAACATTCAGTACTTC
TRBJ1-1	TRBV6-2/TRBV6-3	.	.	CASSIKGGTEAFF	TGTGCCAGCAGCATTAAGGGAGGTACTGAAGCTTTCTTT
TRBJ2-1	TRBV11-1	TRBD1	few	CASSPKDRGVYEQFF	TGTGCCAGCAGCCCGAAGGACAGGGGTGTCTATGAGCAGTTCTTC
TRBJ2-1	TRBV6-2/TRBV6-3	.	.	CASSPLAAVYNEQFF	TGTGCCAGCAGCCCCCTGGCAGCAGTGTACAATGAGCAGTTCTTC
TRBJ1-6	TRBV24-1	TRBD1	.	CATSDHRGNSPLHF	TGTGCCACCAGTGATCACAGGGGTAATTCACCCCTCCACTTT
TRBJ1-3	TRBV7-2	.	.	CASSPGGRGAGGNTIYF	TGTGCCAGCAGCCCGGGGGGTCGGGGCGCGGGTGGAAACACCATATATTTT
TRBJ1-5	TRBV18	.	.	CASSPVADYSNQPQHF	TGTGCCAGCTCACCAGTGGCAGATTATAGCAATCAGCCCCAGCATTTT
TRBJ1-6	TRBV20-1	.	.	CSARTTGRGDSPLHF	TGCAGTGCTAGAACAACGGGACGAGGCGATTCACCCCTCCACTTT
TRBJ1-6	TRBV20-1	.	.	CSARDIESSYNSPLHF	TGCAGTGCTAGAGATATAGAGAGCTCCTATAATTCACCCCTCCACTTT
TRBJ2-6	TRBV4-3	.	many	CASSQLGRTGANVLTF	TGCGCCAGCAGCCAACTTGGGCGTACTGGGGCCAACGTCCTGACTTTC
TRBJ2-5	TRBV18	.	.	CASSISQDNEQYF	TGTGCCAGCTCCATATCACAGGACAATGAGCAGTACTTC
TRBJ2-7	TRBV6-5	.	few	CASRLDSYNEQYF	TGTGCCAGCAGACTAGACAGCTACAATGAGCAGTACTTC
TRBJ2-7	TRBV20-1	.	many	CSAPKPGDSRYEQYF	TGCAGTGCTCCAAAACCAGGGGACTCTCGCTACGAGCAGTACTTC
TRBJ2-6	TRBV20-1	.	few	CSARPRSNWAGANVLTF	TGCAGTGCTAGACCCCGTTCTAACTGGGCTGGGGCCAACGTCCTGACTTTC
TRBJ1-1	TRBV10-3	.	.	CAIRDGGLNTEAFF	TGTGCCATCAGAGATGGGGGTCTGAACACTGAAGCTTTCTTT
TRBJ2-5	TRBV29-1	TRBD1	.	CSVLGTAQETQYF	TGCAGCGTCCTCGGGACAGCCCAAGAGACCCAGTACTTC
TRBJ2-7	TRBV6-2/TRBV6-3	.	many	CASGVSWTYEQYF	TGTGCCAGCGGTGTCAGTTGGACCTACGAGCAGTACTTC
TRBJ2-5	TRBV7-2	TRBD1	.	CASSPLKTGGPYF	TGTGCCAGCAGCCCGCTTAAGACAGGGGGACCGTACTTC
TRBJ2-7	TRBV20-1	TRBD1	few	CSARTGIEQYF	TGCAGTGCACGGACAGGGATCGAGCAGTACTTC
TRBJ2-7	TRBV4-2	.	.	CASSPGTPKEQYF	TGTGCCAGCAGCCCAGGGACTCCCAAGGAGCAGTACTTC
TRBJ2-3	TRBV25-1	.	.	CASGWGGPTDTQYF	TGTGCCAGCGGGTGGGGGGGGCCCACAGATACGCAGTATTTT
TRBJ2-1	TRBV20-1	.	.	CSAARAGAQQFF	TGCAGTGCCGCGAGGGCGGGTGCCCAGCAGTTCTTC
TRBJ2-7	TRBV20-1	TRBD1	once	CSAGSLRTGGGRSQQYF	TGCAGTGCTGGATCCTTACGAACAGGGGGCGGACGAAGCCAGCAGTACTTC
TRBJ2-7	TRBV12-3/TRBV12-4	TRBD2	few	CASSFGSRSSRTGGFYEQYF	TGTGCCAGCAGTTTCGGCAGCCGGAGTTCCCGTACGGGAGGGTTTTACGAGCAGTACTTC
TRBJ2-3	TRBV5-1	TRBD2	.	CASSLGSSGPTDTQYF	TGCGCCAGCAGCTTGGGGTCTAGCGGGCCCACAGATACGCAGTATTTT
TRBJ2-1	TRBV6-2/TRBV6-3	.	.	CASRDSGDNEQFF	TGTGCCAGCAGAGATAGCGGTGACAATGAGCAGTTCTTC
TRBJ2-3	TRBV29-1	.	.	CSVRDRVTQYF	TGCAGCGTTAGGGACCGCGTGACGCAGTATTTT
TRBJ2-4	TRBV6-1	.	.	CASSDGQKNIQYF	TGTGCCAGCAGTGATGGACAGAAAAACATTCAGTACTTC
TRBJ2-5	TRBV6-2/TRBV6-3	.	.	CTSRKTLGDEQYF	TGTACCAGCAGAAAGACTCTAGGCGATGAGCAGTACTTC
TRBJ2-3	TRBV12-5	TRBD2	few	CASGPNSGGRDTDTQYF	TGTGCTAGTGGTCCGAACTCGGGCGGGAGGGACACAGATACGCAGTATTTT
TRBJ1-5	TRBV7-8	.	.	CASSLVYTSNQPQHF	TGTGCCAGCAGCTTGGTCTACACTAGCAATCAGCCCCAGCATTTT
TRBJ2-5	TRBV20-1	.	few	CSAMSRQNQETQYF	TGCAGTGCCATGTCCAGACAGAACCAAGAGACCCAGTACTTC
TRBJ2-5	TRBV6-2/TRBV6-3	TRBD1	few	CASSHPRDSPIIPEYF	TGTGCCAGCAGTCACCCAAGGGACAGCCCTATCATACCCGAGTACTTC
TRBJ2-5	TRBV18	TRBD2	many	CASSLTSGKETQYF	TGTGCCAGCTCACTGACTAGCGGGAAAGAGACCCAGTACTTC
TRBJ2-7	TRBV9	.	.	CASSVGIGKGAYEQYF	TGTGCCAGCAGCGTGGGCATAGGAAAAGGGGCCTACGAGCAGTACTTC
TRBJ1-5	TRBV9	.	few	CASSVGPDRFLNQPQHF	TGTGCCAGCAGCGTAGGTCCCGACAGGTTCCTCAATCAGCCCCAGCATTTT
TRBJ2-1	TRBV6-2/TRBV6-3	TRBD2	.	CASSYGEGNEQFF	TGTGCCAGCAGTTACGGGGAGGGCAATGAGCAGTTCTTC
TRBJ1-2	TRBV12-3/TRBV12-4	TRBD1	many	CASSPTGGYGYTF	TGTGCCAGCAGTCCGACAGGGGGCTATGGCTACACCTTC
TRBJ1-5	TRBV6-5	.	.	CASSSSGTVYQPQHF	TGTGCCAGCAGTTCGTCCGGGACGGTCTATCAGCCCCAGCATTTT
TRBJ2-7	TRBV7-6	TRBD2	.	CASSEGLGDEQYF	TGTGCCAGCAGCGAGGGACTAGGCGACGAGCAGTACTTC
TRBJ2-3	TRBV24-1	.	few	CAVQRATDTQYF	TGTGCCGTCCAACGGGCCACAGATACGCAGTATTTT
TRBJ2-7	TRBV28	.	few	CASSLGGSEQYF	TGTGCCAGCAGTTTGGGGGGCTCCGAGCAGTACTTC
TRBJ2-3	TRBV27	TRBD2	.	CASSRGLAVNTDTQYF	TGTGCCAGCAGTCGCGGACTAGCGGTTAACACAGATACGCAGTATTTT
TRBJ2-1	TRBV6-2/TRBV6-3	.	.	CASSASGLSYNEQFF	TGTGCCAGCAGTGCCTCGGGCCTATCCTACAATGAGCAGTTCTTC
TRBJ2-7	TRBV3-1	TRBD2	.	CASSREVRREKKLAQYF	TGTGCCAGCAGCCGAGAGGTCCGGCGGGAGAAGAAGTTGGCCCAGTACTTC
TRBJ2-2	TRBV11-1	.	few	CASSLGNGELFF	TGTGCCAGCAGCTTAGGCAACGGGGAGCTGTTTTTT
TRBJ2-7	TRBV20-1	.	.	CSARVAGTFNEQYF	TGCAGTGCTAGAGTGGCGGGGACCTTTAACGAGCAGTACTTC
TRBJ2-1	TRBV10-3	TRBD2	.	CAISFSSGRENEQFF	TGTGCCATCAGTTTCTCTAGCGGGAGGGAAAATGAGCAGTTCTTC
TRBJ2-5	TRBV7-2	TRBD1	.	CASSWGQTSGETQYF	TGTGCCAGCAGCTGGGGACAGACCTCGGGGGAGACCCAGTACTTC
TRBJ2-3	TRBV11-3	TRBD1	.	CASSLGTGVTDTQYF	TGTGCCAGCAGCTTAGGGACAGGGGTGACAGATACGCAGTATTTT
TRBJ2-7	TRBV15	.	.	CATSRKGGSYEQYF	TGTGCCACCAGCAGGAAGGGCGGATCCTACGAGCAGTACTTC
TRBJ2-1	TRBV13	TRBD2	few	CASSSTLTGGYNEQFF	TGTGCCAGCAGCTCGACCTTAACGGGAGGGTACAATGAGCAGTTCTTC
TRBJ2-2	TRBV25-1	.	.	CASSPRDLVSGELFF	TGTGCCAGTTCGCCTCGGGACTTAGTATCCGGGGAGCTGTTTTTT
TRBJ2-7	TRBV12-3/TRBV12-4	.	.	CASSLWGSGYEQYF	TGTGCCAGCAGTTTATGGGGGAGTGGGTACGAGCAGTACTTC